These T cell receptor beta chains were read from a single sample in a study of naive and memory T cell subsets. TCRdb reprocessed the 5' RACE reads via MiXCR and lists one record per CDR3 protein. This table holds tens of thousands of distinct CDR3 sequences, approximately 6.6% found once. The receptors were sampled from a male donor in good health. CDR3s include the opening cysteine and the closing phenylalanine or tryptophan. A D gene is named only where the DNA matches it firmly. For some rows the clone size is stated as once, few or many, or as a class when expanded; others skip it.

>TRBJ2-7|TRBV20-1|TRBD2|many
TGCAGTGCTAGAGCGGGGCGGGAGTACGAGCAGTACTTC
CSARAGREYEQYF
>TRBJ2-1|TRBV19|NA|NA
TGTGCCAGTAGCTTAGGACCAAACGGGGGTGAGCAGTTCTTC
CASSLGPNGGEQFF
>TRBJ2-1|TRBV12-5|TRBD1|few
TGTGCTAGTGGTTATTCGACAGGGGAGTTCTTC
CASGYSTGEFF
>TRBJ1-5|TRBV15|NA|NA
TGTGCCACCAGCAGAGATGGGAGGGGGATTAGCAATCAGCCCCAGCATTTT
CATSRDGRGISNQPQHF
>TRBJ1-1|TRBV10-3|NA|many
TGTGCCATCAGTGAGATTGGACAGAACACTGAAGCTTTCTTT
CAISEIGQNTEAFF
>TRBJ2-6|TRBV6-6|NA|few
TGTGCCAGCATCGAGGAGGGCTCTGGGGCCAACGTCCTGACTTTC
CASIEEGSGANVLTF
>TRBJ1-1|TRBV20-1|TRBD1|few
TGCAGTGCTCAGACAGGGGGCGCGGACACTGAAGCTTTCTTT
CSAQTGGADTEAFF
>TRBJ2-5|TRBV11-2|TRBD2|NA
TGTGCCAGCAGCTCCATCAGCGGGAGAGGTCAAGAGACCCAGTACTTC
CASSSISGRGQETQYF
>TRBJ2-3|TRBV6-6|NA|few
TGTGCCAGCAGTTACACTACAGATACGCAGTATTTT
CASSYTTDTQYF
>TRBJ1-1|TRBV5-1|NA|NA
TGCGCCAGCAGCGGTTTTGGCACTGAAGCTTTCTTT
CASSGFGTEAFF
>TRBJ1-4|TRBV29-1|NA|medium-sized
TGCAGCGCCGGACTCCTCGGCGGTGAAAAACTGTTTTTT
CSAGLLGGEKLFF
>TRBJ2-3|TRBV11-2|TRBD2|few
TGTGCCAGCAGCTTAGGGCGGGGGGGCGGCGATACGCAGTATTTT
CASSLGRGGGDTQYF
>TRBJ2-3|TRBV20-1|TRBD2|NA
TGCAGTGCTAGCGGGGGGGCGGATCCCACAGATACGCAGTATTTT
CSASGGADPTDTQYF
>TRBJ2-3|TRBV2|NA|NA
TGTGCCAGCAGTGAAAGGACAGATACGCAGTATTTT
CASSERTDTQYF
>TRBJ2-3|TRBV19|NA|many
TGTGCCAGTACCGGCACAGATACGCAGTATTTT
CASTGTDTQYF
>TRBJ2-7|TRBV5-1|TRBD1|many
TGCGCCAGCAGCTTGAGGGGAGGACAGGGCGCCTACGAGCAGTACTTC
CASSLRGGQGAYEQYF